A selection of T cell receptor beta chains follows, all from one sample in a study of post-analysis software for immune sequencing data. Via MiXCR, TCRdb re-called the PCR reads, giving one row per CDR3 protein. The sample records 800,000 to 950,000 distinct CDR3 sequences, approximately 53% being singletons. Sequencing was performed on blood. The receptors shown here come from a girl between 5 and 17 years old with multiple sclerosis. CDR3s include the opening cysteine and the closing phenylalanine or tryptophan. The order of the fields is J gene, clone size, D gene, V gene, CDR3 protein, CDR3 DNA. D genes are given only for firm matches. A row's size may be missing; if present it is once, few, many or a size class.

J: TRBJ2-5; size: NA; D: NA; V: TRBV21-1; CDR3: CASRVPRGKGREETQYF; DNA: TGTGCCAGCAGGGTCCCTCGGGGTAAGGGAAGGGAAGAGACCCAGTACTTC
J: TRBJ2-1; size: NA; D: TRBD1; V: TRBV14; CDR3: CASSQGTGRAYNEQFF; DNA: TGTGCCAGCAGCCAAGGGACAGGCCGAGCCTACAATGAGCAGTTCTTC
J: TRBJ2-3; size: few; D: NA; V: TRBV15; CDR3: CATSRGGGTSTDTQYF; DNA: TGTGCCACCAGCAGAGGAGGGGGAACTAGCACAGATACGCAGTATTTT
J: TRBJ2-3; size: few; D: NA; V: TRBV10-3; CDR3: CAISEEDLADTQYF; DNA: TGTGCCATCAGTGAGGAGGATTTGGCAGATACGCAGTATTTT
J: TRBJ2-7; size: few; D: NA; V: TRBV29-1; CDR3: CSARGGTANDEQYF; DNA: TGCAGCGCACGGGGGGGGACAGCCAATGACGAGCAGTACTTC
J: TRBJ2-7; size: few; D: NA; V: TRBV5-1; CDR3: CASSLEAPIYEQYF; DNA: TGCGCCAGCAGCTTGGAGGCCCCCATCTACGAGCAGTACTTC
J: TRBJ2-7; size: NA; D: NA; V: TRBV27; CDR3: CASSLGDLNYEQYF; DNA: TGTGCCAGCAGTTTAGGGGATCTCAATTACGAGCAGTACTTC
J: TRBJ2-3; size: few; D: NA; V: TRBV29-1; CDR3: CSAQTGPDTQYF; DNA: TGCAGCGCCCAAACAGGACCAGATACGCAGTATTTT
J: TRBJ2-3; size: NA; D: NA; V: TRBV5-1; CDR3: CASSVTGTTDTQYF; DNA: TGCGCCAGCAGCGTTACCGGGACCACAGATACGCAGTATTTT
J: TRBJ2-1; size: NA; D: NA; V: TRBV15; CDR3: CATSPVRAGDERFF; DNA: TGTGCCACCAGCCCCGTACGGGCAGGCGATGAGCGGTTCTTC
J: TRBJ1-2; size: NA; D: NA; V: TRBV2; CDR3: CASRKDKTNYGYTF; DNA: TGTGCCAGCAGGAAAGATAAGACCAACTATGGCTACACCTTC
J: TRBJ2-7; size: NA; D: TRBD2; V: TRBV29-1; CDR3: CSVEVASGGDEQYF; DNA: TGCAGCGTTGAGGTGGCTAGCGGGGGTGACGAGCAGTACTTC
J: TRBJ1-1; size: few; D: NA; V: TRBV6-1; CDR3: CASSPAGAGNTEAFF; DNA: TGTGCCAGCAGTCCCGCAGGGGCTGGGAACACTGAAGCTTTCTTT
J: TRBJ1-2; size: NA; D: TRBD1; V: TRBV4-2; CDR3: CASSNPGTDANYGYTF; DNA: TGTGCCAGCAGCAATCCCGGGACAGACGCTAACTATGGCTACACCTTC
J: TRBJ2-5; size: NA; D: TRBD1; V: TRBV12-3/TRBV12-4; CDR3: CASSLLDRGGQETQYF; DNA: TGTGCCAGCAGTTTATTGGACAGGGGAGGTCAAGAGACCCAGTACTTC
J: TRBJ2-3; size: many; D: NA; V: TRBV20-1; CDR3: CSARGLADTQYF; DNA: TGCAGTGCTAGAGGACTAGCAGATACGCAGTATTTT
J: TRBJ1-5; size: NA; D: NA; V: TRBV6-5; CDR3: CASSYLGNQPQHF; DNA: TGTGCCAGCAGTTACTTGGGCAATCAGCCCCAGCATTTT
J: TRBJ2-5; size: NA; D: NA; V: TRBV29-1; CDR3: CRVGGNQETQYF; DNA: TGCAGGGTTGGGGGGAACCAAGAGACCCAGTACTTC
J: TRBJ2-1; size: NA; D: TRBD2; V: TRBV5-6; CDR3: CASSLAGTSSYNEQFF; DNA: TGTGCCAGCAGCTTGGCCGGGACTAGCTCCTACAATGAGCAGTTCTTC
J: TRBJ2-3; size: NA; D: NA; V: TRBV12-3/TRBV12-4; CDR3: CASSPRGATSTDTQYF; DNA: TGTGCCAGCAGCCCCCGGGGCGCGACAAGCACAGATACGCAGTATTTT
J: TRBJ1-4; size: NA; D: TRBD1; V: TRBV6-5; CDR3: CASGDRANLGGMFF; DNA: TGTGCCAGCGGCGACAGGGCAAACCTTGGGGGGATGTTTTTT
J: TRBJ2-1; size: NA; D: TRBD2; V: TRBV9; CDR3: CASSVTGTSGISSYNEQFF; DNA: TGTGCCAGCAGCGTGACCGGGACTAGCGGGATTAGCTCCTACAATGAGCAGTTCTTC
J: TRBJ2-7; size: NA; D: TRBD1; V: TRBV10-3; CDR3: CAISEPTGRISYEQYF; DNA: TGTGCCATCAGTGAACCGACAGGGAGAATATCCTACGAGCAGTACTTC
J: TRBJ2-7; size: few; D: NA; V: TRBV4-1; CDR3: CASSPSEGYSYEQYF; DNA: TGCGCCAGCAGCCCCTCAGAGGGGTACTCCTACGAGCAGTACTTC
J: TRBJ2-7; size: few; D: NA; V: TRBV4-1; CDR3: CASSHRDDAYEQYF; DNA: TGCGCCAGCAGCCACAGGGACGACGCCTACGAGCAGTACTTC
J: TRBJ2-7; size: few; D: NA; V: TRBV27; CDR3: CASGAQSSYEQYF; DNA: TGTGCCAGCGGGGCGCAGAGCTCCTACGAGCAGTACTTC
J: TRBJ2-7; size: few; D: TRBD2; V: TRBV12-3/TRBV12-4; CDR3: CASSLARPGLVMGYEQYF; DNA: TGTGCCAGCAGTTTAGCGCGCCCGGGACTAGTAATGGGCTACGAGCAGTACTTC
J: TRBJ2-7; size: few; D: NA; V: TRBV5-1; CDR3: CASSLSQDLQRTGRYEQYF; DNA: TGCGCCAGCAGCTTGTCCCAAGACCTCCAGAGGACTGGCAGGTACGAGCAGTACTTC
J: TRBJ2-1; size: NA; D: TRBD1; V: TRBV11-2; CDR3: CASSLTTGGGGVNEQFF; DNA: TGTGCCAGCAGCTTAACTACAGGGGGCGGAGGTGTGAATGAGCAGTTCTTC
J: TRBJ2-5; size: NA; D: TRBD1; V: TRBV2; CDR3: CASSAGGARKETQYF; DNA: TGTGCCAGCAGCGCAGGGGGCGCGAGGAAGGAGACCCAGTACTTC
J: TRBJ2-1; size: few; D: NA; V: TRBV20-1; CDR3: CSARDWDATQYLQFF; DNA: TGCAGTGCTAGAGATTGGGATGCTACCCAATATTTGCAGTTCTTC
J: TRBJ1-2; size: NA; D: NA; V: TRBV7-9; CDR3: CASSHGQGRDYGYTF; DNA: TGTGCCAGCAGTCACGGACAAGGGCGTGACTATGGCTACACCTTC
J: TRBJ2-4; size: few; D: TRBD2; V: TRBV5-1; CDR3: CASSLVASGAQNIQYF; DNA: TGCGCCAGCAGCTTGGTGGCTAGCGGGGCCCAAAACATTCAGTACTTC
J: TRBJ2-5; size: few; D: NA; V: TRBV29-1; CDR3: CSAPSGPFGHQETQYF; DNA: TGCAGCGCTCCCTCGGGGCCCTTCGGGCATCAAGAGACCCAGTACTTC
J: TRBJ2-6; size: NA; D: TRBD1; V: TRBV6-2/TRBV6-3; CDR3: CASSFRDRGISGANVLTF; DNA: TGTGCCAGCAGTTTCCGGGACAGGGGGATCTCTGGGGCCAACGTCCTGACTTTC
J: TRBJ2-5; size: NA; D: TRBD2; V: TRBV6-5; CDR3: CASKRTSGGNQETQYF; DNA: TGTGCCAGCAAGAGGACTAGCGGGGGGAACCAAGAGACCCAGTACTTC
J: TRBJ2-4; size: few; D: TRBD1; V: TRBV12-3/TRBV12-4; CDR3: CASSPGGQGIKNIQYF; DNA: TGTGCCAGCAGCCCCGGGGGACAGGGAATCAAAAACATTCAGTACTTC
J: TRBJ2-2; size: NA; D: TRBD1; V: TRBV12-3/TRBV12-4; CDR3: CASSLEMGQGSGELFF; DNA: TGTGCCAGCAGTCTCGAAATGGGACAGGGGAGCGGGGAGCTGTTTTTT
J: TRBJ2-7; size: NA; D: NA; V: TRBV6-2/TRBV6-3; CDR3: CASSYGGEKGHEQYF; DNA: TGTGCCAGCAGTTACGGAGGTGAGAAGGGGCACGAGCAGTACTTC
J: TRBJ1-1; size: NA; D: NA; V: TRBV12-3/TRBV12-4; CDR3: CASRRTGQRGMNTEAFF; DNA: TGTGCCAGCAGACGTACCGGACAGAGGGGAATGAACACTGAAGCTTTCTTT
J: TRBJ2-7; size: NA; D: NA; V: TRBV5-1; CDR3: CASSLGRRGDEQYF; DNA: TGCGCCAGCAGCTTGGGACGGCGGGGTGACGAGCAGTACTTC
J: TRBJ2-3; size: NA; D: NA; V: TRBV12-3/TRBV12-4; CDR3: CASSPEGLIHTDTQYF; DNA: TGTGCCAGCAGCCCGGAGGGACTTATTCACACAGATACGCAGTATTTT
J: TRBJ2-4; size: few; D: NA; V: TRBV4-1; CDR3: CASSQGTYLLEQYF; DNA: TGCGCCAGCAGCCAGGGGACATACTTACTGGAGCAGTACTTC
J: TRBJ1-2; size: NA; D: NA; V: TRBV25-1; CDR3: CASSESLGRDYGYTF; DNA: TGTGCCAGCAGTGAATCACTAGGAAGGGACTATGGCTACACCTTC
J: TRBJ2-3; size: NA; D: NA; V: TRBV4-1; CDR3: CASSQLPPIWSTDTQYF; DNA: TGCGCCAGCAGCCAGCTACCCCCTATTTGGAGCACAGATACGCAGTATTTT
J: TRBJ1-1; size: NA; D: NA; V: TRBV29-1; CDR3: CSVENTEAFF; DNA: TGCAGCGTTGAGAACACTGAAGCTTTCTTT
J: TRBJ1-5; size: NA; D: NA; V: TRBV7-2; CDR3: CASSLFGGSARDQPQHF; DNA: TGTGCCAGCAGCTTATTTGGGGGGAGCGCAAGAGATCAGCCCCAGCATTTT
J: TRBJ1-2; size: NA; D: NA; V: TRBV3-1; CDR3: CASSQDGMGLGGYTF; DNA: TGTGCCAGCAGCCAAGATGGGATGGGGCTCGGTGGCTACACCTTC
J: TRBJ1-1; size: NA; D: TRBD1; V: TRBV12-3/TRBV12-4; CDR3: CASSRGGTRVRNTEAFF; DNA: TGTGCCAGCAGCCGAGGGGGCACAAGGGTACGAAACACTGAAGCTTTCTTT
J: TRBJ2-1; size: many; D: NA; V: TRBV4-1; CDR3: CASSPPFRDNEQFF; DNA: TGCGCCAGCAGCCCCCCATTTCGCGACAATGAGCAGTTCTTC
J: TRBJ2-1; size: NA; D: TRBD1; V: TRBV7-3; CDR3: CASSLNPDRASLGEQFF; DNA: TGTGCCAGCAGCTTAAACCCGGACAGGGCGTCACTGGGTGAGCAGTTCTTC
J: TRBJ2-3; size: NA; D: TRBD2; V: TRBV20-1; CDR3: CSARDSTSGGWDTQYF; DNA: TGCAGTGCTAGAGATTCGACTAGCGGGGGATGGGATACGCAGTATTTT
J: TRBJ2-7; size: NA; D: TRBD1; V: TRBV5-6; CDR3: CASRPWGQGAYEQYF; DNA: TGTGCCAGCAGACCGTGGGGACAGGGGGCCTACGAGCAGTACTTC
J: TRBJ2-7; size: few; D: TRBD1; V: TRBV20-1; CDR3: CSARSGGIYEQYF; DNA: TGCAGTGCTAGATCAGGGGGTATCTACGAGCAGTACTTC
J: TRBJ2-2; size: few; D: TRBD1; V: TRBV11-1; CDR3: CASSQQGVVNTGELFF; DNA: TGTGCCAGCAGCCAACAGGGGGTAGTGAACACCGGGGAGCTGTTTTTT
J: TRBJ1-4; size: once; D: NA; V: TRBV15; CDR3: CATSRDSVSAAEKLFF; DNA: TGTGCCACCAGCAGAGATAGTGTCTCCGCGGCGGAAAAACTGTTTTTT
J: TRBJ2-5; size: few; D: NA; V: TRBV7-9; CDR3: CASSSSSESVIQETQYF; DNA: TGTGCCAGCAGCTCCTCTAGCGAGAGCGTCATTCAAGAGACCCAGTACTTC
J: TRBJ2-1; size: NA; D: TRBD2; V: TRBV7-2; CDR3: CASSPQVQRGNEQFF; DNA: TGTGCCAGCAGCCCACAGGTTCAGCGGGGGAATGAGCAGTTCTTC